The rows below give T cell receptor beta chains drawn from one sample of a study of cytomegalovirus exposure and HLA in healthy donors. The assay was immunoSEQ multiplex PCR, and TCRdb's table has in-frame clones only and misses some. The sample lists about 160,000 clones, 70% to 85% occurring once. The specimen was PBMCs. These receptors all stem from a man in his forties or fifties in good health and CMV-seronegative. Each CDR3 is given with its conserved first and last residue. The D gene is left open where the match is weak. Clone size is stated in some rows and not others, as once, few, many or a class when expanded.

V gene: TRBV4-2
clone size: .
D gene: .
J gene: TRBJ1-5
CDR3 DNA: TGTGCCAGCAGCCAACCAGGTCGTAGCAATCAGCCCCAGCATTTT
CDR3 protein: CASSQPGRSNQPQHF

V gene: TRBV2
clone size: .
D gene: TRBD2
J gene: TRBJ2-2
CDR3 DNA: TGTGCCAGCGGAAGGGGGACTAGAAACACCGGGGAGCTGTTTTTT
CDR3 protein: CASGRGTRNTGELFF

V gene: TRBV15
clone size: .
D gene: TRBD1
J gene: TRBJ2-3
CDR3 DNA: TGTGCCACCAGCAGAGATCCGGACAGGGCTTTGACAGATACGCAGTATTTT
CDR3 protein: CATSRDPDRALTDTQYF

V gene: TRBV27
clone size: .
D gene: TRBD1
J gene: TRBJ1-5
CDR3 DNA: TGTGCCAGCAGTTTATCCGGACAGGCCAATCAGCCCCAGCATTTT
CDR3 protein: CASSLSGQANQPQHF

V gene: TRBV5-4
clone size: .
D gene: TRBD1
J gene: TRBJ1-6
CDR3 DNA: TGTGCCAGCAGCTTGGGAGGGACAGCCGAAACCTATAATTCACCCCTCCACTTT
CDR3 protein: CASSLGGTAETYNSPLHF

V gene: TRBV5-3
clone size: .
D gene: TRBD1
J gene: TRBJ2-7
CDR3 DNA: TGTGCCAGAAGCTCGGACAGGAGCTCCTACGAGCAGTACTTC
CDR3 protein: CARSSDRSSYEQYF

V gene: TRBV11-2
clone size: .
D gene: .
J gene: TRBJ2-7
CDR3 DNA: TGTGCCAGCAGCTTCGGTGAGGCCGAGCAGTACTTC
CDR3 protein: CASSFGEAEQYF

V gene: TRBV6-5
clone size: .
D gene: TRBD1
J gene: TRBJ2-3
CDR3 DNA: TGTGCCAGCAGGACAGGGGTAGGAGATACGCAGTATTTT
CDR3 protein: CASRTGVGDTQYF

V gene: TRBV4-2
clone size: .
D gene: .
J gene: TRBJ2-7
CDR3 DNA: TGTGCCAGCAGCCAAGAAGGATCCAGGGAATACGAGCAGTACTTC
CDR3 protein: CASSQEGSREYEQYF

V gene: TRBV29-1
clone size: .
D gene: TRBD1
J gene: TRBJ1-2
CDR3 DNA: TGCAGCGTTGTCGGACAGGTGTATGGCTACACCTTC
CDR3 protein: CSVVGQVYGYTF

V gene: TRBV15
clone size: .
D gene: TRBD1
J gene: TRBJ1-4
CDR3 DNA: TGTGCCACCAGCGGTACAGGGGTGGGGATCGAAAAACTGTTTTTT
CDR3 protein: CATSGTGVGIEKLFF

V gene: TRBV10-3
clone size: .
D gene: TRBD2
J gene: TRBJ2-7
CDR3 DNA: TGTGCCATCAGCGGGACTAGCGGTACCTCCTACGAGCAGTACTTC
CDR3 protein: CAISGTSGTSYEQYF

V gene: TRBV5-4
clone size: .
D gene: .
J gene: TRBJ1-4
CDR3 DNA: TGTGCCAGCAGTCGGGATGGGGATAATGAAAAACTGTTTTTT
CDR3 protein: CASSRDGDNEKLFF

V gene: TRBV5-1
clone size: .
D gene: .
J gene: TRBJ1-1
CDR3 DNA: TGCGCCAGCAGCCCGGAGGGCAGCGCCCAAAGGGCTTTCTTT
CDR3 protein: CASSPEGSAQRAFF

V gene: TRBV5-6
clone size: .
D gene: .
J gene: TRBJ1-1
CDR3 DNA: TGTGCCAGCAGCTCGGGGTGGACTGAAGCTTTCTTT
CDR3 protein: CASSSGWTEAFF

V gene: TRBV7-9
clone size: .
D gene: TRBD1
J gene: TRBJ1-1
CDR3 DNA: TGTGCCAGCAGCGGGGACAGCAACACTGAAGCTTTCTTT
CDR3 protein: CASSGDSNTEAFF

V gene: TRBV7-2
clone size: few
D gene: TRBD2
J gene: TRBJ2-3
CDR3 DNA: TGTGCCAGCAGCCGAGGGGCTAGCGGGAGGAGCACAGATACGCAGTATTTT
CDR3 protein: CASSRGASGRSTDTQYF

V gene: TRBV5-1
clone size: .
D gene: TRBD2
J gene: TRBJ2-5
CDR3 DNA: TGCGCCAGCAGCCCCGGGGGAGACGGGAGGGAGACCCAGTACTTC
CDR3 protein: CASSPGGDGRETQYF

V gene: TRBV7-9
clone size: .
D gene: TRBD1
J gene: TRBJ2-7
CDR3 DNA: TGTGCCAGCAGCCGAGCGCGGGGACAGGGTTCCTACGAGCAGTACTTC
CDR3 protein: CASSRARGQGSYEQYF

V gene: TRBV5-4
clone size: .
D gene: .
J gene: TRBJ2-2
CDR3 DNA: TGTGCCAGCAGCTCAAGTAGGAACACCGGGGAGCTGTTTTTT
CDR3 protein: CASSSSRNTGELFF

V gene: TRBV6-6
clone size: .
D gene: .
J gene: TRBJ1-2
CDR3 DNA: TGTGCCCACGCAGCAGGCGCTAACTATGGCTACACCTTC
CDR3 protein: CAHAAGANYGYTF

V gene: TRBV5-1
clone size: .
D gene: .
J gene: TRBJ1-1
CDR3 DNA: TGCGCCAGCAGCTTGAGCCGAATGAACACTGAAGCTTTCTTT
CDR3 protein: CASSLSRMNTEAFF

V gene: TRBV14
clone size: few
D gene: TRBD2
J gene: TRBJ2-2
CDR3 DNA: TGTGCCAGCAGCCAATCTAAGCTAGCGGAGGACACCGGGGAGCTGTTTTTT
CDR3 protein: CASSQSKLAEDTGELFF

V gene: TRBV2
clone size: .
D gene: TRBD2
J gene: TRBJ2-1
CDR3 DNA: TGTGCCAGCAGTGGACTAGCGGGTTACAATGAGCAGTTCTTC
CDR3 protein: CASSGLAGYNEQFF

V gene: TRBV6-4
clone size: few
D gene: .
J gene: TRBJ2-5
CDR3 DNA: TGTGCCAGCAACAAAACGGGAAGGGATACCCAAGAGACCCAGTACTTC
CDR3 protein: CASNKTGRDTQETQYF

V gene: TRBV7-2
clone size: .
D gene: TRBD2
J gene: TRBJ2-7
CDR3 DNA: TGTGCCAGCAGCCCCGGGGGGTCCCGTCCCTACGAGCAGTACTTC
CDR3 protein: CASSPGGSRPYEQYF

V gene: TRBV15
clone size: .
D gene: TRBD2
J gene: TRBJ2-7
CDR3 DNA: TGTGCCACCAGCGCAGGACTAGCGGGAGAAGTGCAGTACTTC
CDR3 protein: CATSAGLAGEVQYF

V gene: TRBV5-1
clone size: .
D gene: .
J gene: TRBJ2-5
CDR3 DNA: TGCGCCAGCAGCCCTCTCGGGAACTTCCAAGAGACCCAGTACTTC
CDR3 protein: CASSPLGNFQETQYF

V gene: TRBV7-8
clone size: few
D gene: TRBD1
J gene: TRBJ2-2
CDR3 DNA: TGTGCCAGCAGCTCCGACAGGGACGCCGGGGAGCTGTTTTTT
CDR3 protein: CASSSDRDAGELFF

V gene: TRBV11-2
clone size: .
D gene: .
J gene: TRBJ1-4
CDR3 DNA: TGTGCCAGCAGCTTAAGGGGCACAACTAATGAAAAACTGTTTTTT
CDR3 protein: CASSLRGTTNEKLFF

V gene: TRBV10-3
clone size: .
D gene: .
J gene: TRBJ2-2
CDR3 DNA: TGTGCCATCAGGGGTGGGCCGAACACCGGGGAGCTGTTTTTT
CDR3 protein: CAIRGGPNTGELFF

V gene: TRBV19
clone size: .
D gene: TRBD2
J gene: TRBJ2-7
CDR3 DNA: TGTGCCAGTAGTATGGGACTAGCGTCCCACGAGCAGTACTTC
CDR3 protein: CASSMGLASHEQYF

V gene: TRBV27
clone size: few
D gene: .
J gene: TRBJ2-2
CDR3 DNA: TGTGCCAGCAGTCGGGATAGGCCCGGGGAGCTGTTTTTT
CDR3 protein: CASSRDRPGELFF

V gene: TRBV7-8
clone size: .
D gene: TRBD1
J gene: TRBJ1-6
CDR3 DNA: TGTGCCAGCAGCTTTGGACAGGGACCCAATTCACCCCTCCACTTT
CDR3 protein: CASSFGQGPNSPLHF

V gene: TRBV6-1
clone size: .
D gene: .
J gene: TRBJ2-2
CDR3 DNA: TGTGCCAGCAGTGCTCGCGCCGACACCGGGGAGCTGTTTTTT
CDR3 protein: CASSARADTGELFF

V gene: TRBV29-1
clone size: .
D gene: TRBD2
J gene: TRBJ2-5
CDR3 DNA: TGCAGCGTTTCGCCAGCGGGAGTTACAGAGACCCAGTACTTC
CDR3 protein: CSVSPAGVTETQYF

V gene: TRBV5-1
clone size: .
D gene: TRBD1
J gene: TRBJ2-7
CDR3 DNA: TGCGCCAGCAGCCTGCTCCGGGACAGGGGCAACGAGCAGTACTTC
CDR3 protein: CASSLLRDRGNEQYF

V gene: TRBV1
clone size: few
D gene: .
J gene: TRBJ2-1
CDR3 DNA: TGCACCAGCAGCCAAGATCCCCTAGCGGGAGACGACAATGAGCAGTTCTTC
CDR3 protein: CTSSQDPLAGDDNEQFF

V gene: TRBV6-5
clone size: .
D gene: .
J gene: TRBJ2-5
CDR3 DNA: TGTGCCAGCAAAGCCGGGTACGAGACCCAGTACTTC
CDR3 protein: CASKAGYETQYF

V gene: TRBV7-2
clone size: .
D gene: TRBD1
J gene: TRBJ2-5
CDR3 DNA: TGTGCCAGCAGCCGACAGGGGGCGAGTGAGACCCAGTACTTC
CDR3 protein: CASSRQGASETQYF

V gene: TRBV5-4
clone size: .
D gene: TRBD2
J gene: TRBJ2-7
CDR3 DNA: TGTGCCAGCCGGTCGGGAGCGGGAGCGTTCAATGCCCCTAACGAGCAGTACTTC
CDR3 protein: CASRSGAGAFNAPNEQYF